This entry is about one T cell receptor beta chain. The clone's antigen remains unknown. Per-nucleotide qualities are absent, and no much larger clonotype sits a single base away. The donors were healthy, HIV-negative adults who had no recently reported acute infections or vaccinations. Every donor was a Caucasian adult residing in Nashville, Tennessee, USA. CD4+ T cells were enriched by magnetic negative selection; naive cells were then positively selected on CD45RA, and the negative fraction formed the memory subset. After blood collection by leukapheresis, PBMCs were isolated using Ficoll-Histopaque density gradient centrifugation and then cryopreserved in the vapor phase of liquid nitrogen. Purity and quantity of every magnetically sorted T cell population were checked by analytical flow cytometry. Genomic DNA was isolated from each sorted fraction and quantified by UV absorbance on a Nanodrop 2000c.

This sample is drawn from a study of shared clonotypes between healthy human individuals (TCRdb year 2020). Background on the whole study: A couple of women and three men aged 18 to 49 years were included in the cohort. For each donor, three plates each were used for CD4 naive and CD4 memory, two plates were used for CD8 naive, and one plate was used for CD8 memory. The study deeply sequenced blood TCR repertoires of about 5 healthy adults to estimate repertoire size and the extent of clonotype sharing between individuals. Libraries were prepared and TCR repertoires were sequenced by different laboratories using diverse techniques, in order to increase sequencing depth and limit assay-specific biases. Per donor, leukapheresis produced somewhere between about 0.85 and 9.5 billion PBMCs. Summary of the overall study and its limitations: Naive subsets generally had larger estimated clonotype richness than memory subsets. Because the study included only a small number of donors, the genetic and exposure-history diversity represented was limited. Around 5% of naive CD4, more than 3% of naive CD8, roughly 2.4% of memory CD4, and around 0.4% of memory CD8 clonotypes were shared across several donors. Compared with non-shared clonotypes, clonotypes shared by all four sorted-subset donors had higher generation probabilities. Sampling was restricted to blood, and TCR repertoires in tissues likely differ from the TCR repertoires found in blood. Even with the large sequencing depth, rarefaction of the sorted-subset datasets indicated that sequencing was incomplete. Based on pairwise subsampling, the degree of clonotype sharing among donors was expected to be affected by sequencing depth.

The CDR3 holds 15 amino acids from the cysteine to the phenylalanine. Only the CDR3 part of the read is kept: 45 bases, read in frame from the first base. The germline V gene (reference sequence) yields SEHNR for CDR1 and FQNEAQ for CDR2. After removal of 5 bases from V and 1 base from J, the junction retains 4 bases not matched to a gene. Using the deep immunoSEQ assay, TCR CDR3 regions were amplified from genomic DNA by multiplex PCR. Extracted genomic DNA from each cell subset was spread evenly across all wells of several immunoSEQ 96-well plates, with each plate serving as a replicate. Each replicate PCR for sorted subsets received roughly 0.2 ug genomic DNA, equal to roughly 30,000 T cell genomes. Purified libraries were measured with a Qubit 3.0 fluorometer, size-checked on a Bioanalyzer 2100, and measured again with the KAPA Library Quantification kit. A separate single-read 150-cycle Illumina NextSeq 550 flow cell was used to sequence each immunoSEQ 96-well plate. Per the source publication's procedure: Because the immunoSEQ output held only junctional sequences and lacked quality scores, the filtering could not match the filtering applied to full-length reads. To assign V/J genes and CDR3, sequences were annotated using PyIR, a Python wrapper for IgBLAST v1.9, with IMGT germline references. Reads were filtered out if the reads had weak V/J assignments (E-value above 1e-6), no CDR3, stop codons, out-of-frame junctions, or ambiguous translated residues. A V3J clonotype was defined by an identical inferred V gene, J gene, and CDR3 amino acid sequence. Percentage overlap between repertoires was calculated by dividing the number of shared unique clonotypes by the size of the smaller repertoire. Three approaches were used to assess repertoire richness: RTK rarefaction, the Chao1 estimator, and Recon v2.1 estimates of unobserved clonotypes. Generation probabilities for all TCRbeta clonotypes obtained by the gDNA method from a few donors were computed using OLGA. TCRdb holds this immuneACCESS table with in-frame rearrangements only. Some clones are missing; in checked studies, unresolved V genes explain under half, and the rest has no known cause. For V, J and clone size, that table is used; D and trimming come from the DNA. Within this sample are some 2 million clones, with 95% of them counted one time only. The ten largest clones add up to 0.1% to 0.15% of the sample.

The chain uses TRBV7-9 and TRBJ1-3, and 8 junction bases match TRBD1. This clonotype was obtained from a man between 18 and 29 years old in good health. The sequenced sample consisted of naive CD4+ T cells sorted from blood. The sample's cell subset or site label is to be understood as: CD45RA+ positively selected. The DNA reads TGTGCCAGCAGCAGCGACAGGGGTTCTGGAAACACCATATATTTT. Its product reads: CASSSDRGSGNTIYF.